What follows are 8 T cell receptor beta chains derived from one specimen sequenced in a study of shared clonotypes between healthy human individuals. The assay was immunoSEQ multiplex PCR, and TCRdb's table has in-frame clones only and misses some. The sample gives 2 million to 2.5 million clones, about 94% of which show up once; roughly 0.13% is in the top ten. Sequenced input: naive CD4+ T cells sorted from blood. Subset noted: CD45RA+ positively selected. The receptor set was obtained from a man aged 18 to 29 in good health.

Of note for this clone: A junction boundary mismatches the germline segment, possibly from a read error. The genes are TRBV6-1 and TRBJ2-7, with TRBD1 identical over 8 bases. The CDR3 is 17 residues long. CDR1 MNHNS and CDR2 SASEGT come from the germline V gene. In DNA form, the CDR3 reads TGTGCCATCAGTGACCTTGGACAGGGAAGAGGGAGGTACGAGCAGTACTTC. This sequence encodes CAISDLGQGRGRYEQYF.

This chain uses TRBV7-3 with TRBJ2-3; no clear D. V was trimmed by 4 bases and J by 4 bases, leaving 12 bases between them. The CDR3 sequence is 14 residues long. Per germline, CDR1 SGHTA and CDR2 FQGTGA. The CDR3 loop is CASSSGVTSDTQYF. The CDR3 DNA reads TGTGCCAGCAGCTCTGGGGTTACCTCAGATACGCAGTATTTT.

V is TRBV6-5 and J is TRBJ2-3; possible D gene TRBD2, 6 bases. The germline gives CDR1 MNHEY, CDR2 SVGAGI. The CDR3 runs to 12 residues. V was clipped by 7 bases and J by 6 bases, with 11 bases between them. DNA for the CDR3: TGTGCCAGCACCTCGACTAGTGATACGCAGTATTTT. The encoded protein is CASTSTSDTQYF.

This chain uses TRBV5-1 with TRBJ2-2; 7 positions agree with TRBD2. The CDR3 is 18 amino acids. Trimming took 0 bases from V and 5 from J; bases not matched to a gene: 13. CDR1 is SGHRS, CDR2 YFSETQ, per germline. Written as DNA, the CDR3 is TGCGCCAGCAGCTTGGTTTTGGTAGGCGGGAGAGAGACCGGGGAGCTGTTTTTT. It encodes CASSLVLVGGRETGELFF.

The CDR3 bases are TGTGCCAGCAGCTTAGATGGTATTGTGGGGACTAGCGGGAGAGAGCAGTACTTC. Translated, it gives CASSLDGIVGTSGREQYF. The chain couples TRBV7-2 to TRBJ2-7, with 14 nucleotides matching TRBD2. The J segment lost 7 bases and the V segment lost 1 base, leaving 12 bases of the junction unmatched. CDR1 and CDR2 (germline): SGHTA, FQGNSA. The CDR3 consists of 18 residues.

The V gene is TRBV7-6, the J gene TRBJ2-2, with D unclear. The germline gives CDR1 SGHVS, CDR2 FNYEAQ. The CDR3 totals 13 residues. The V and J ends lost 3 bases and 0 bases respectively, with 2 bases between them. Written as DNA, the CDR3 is TGTGCCAGCAGCTTCGCGAACACCGGGGAGCTGTTTTTT. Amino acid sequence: CASSFANTGELFF.

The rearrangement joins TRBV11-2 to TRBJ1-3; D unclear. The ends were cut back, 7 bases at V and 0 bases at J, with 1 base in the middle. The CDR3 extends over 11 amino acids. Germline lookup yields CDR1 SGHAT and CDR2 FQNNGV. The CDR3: CASNSGNTIYF. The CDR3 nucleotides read TGTGCCAGCAACTCTGGAAACACCATATATTTT.

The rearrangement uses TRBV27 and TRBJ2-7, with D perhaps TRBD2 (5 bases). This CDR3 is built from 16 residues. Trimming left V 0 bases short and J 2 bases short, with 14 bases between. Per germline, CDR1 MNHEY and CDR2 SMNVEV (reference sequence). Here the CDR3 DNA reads TGTGCCAGCAGTTTATCTTTTGTCGGTAGCGCCTACGAGCAGTACTTC. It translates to CASSLSFVGSAYEQYF.